This is a list of T cell receptor beta chains from one sample in a study of cytomegalovirus exposure and HLA in healthy donors. Here immunoSEQ multiplex PCR was the method, and the copy in TCRdb shows in-frame clones only, minus some. The table has more than 70,000 clones, approximately 80% seen once. The sample was PBMCs. Receptors originate from a man aged 30 to 45 in good health and CMV-seropositive. Each CDR3 is given with its conserved first and last residue. Fields, in order: V gene, J gene, CDR3 protein.

TRBV28	TRBJ2-1	CASSSSADNEQFF
TRBV9	TRBJ2-2	CASSAGLRSLRYTGELFF
TRBV5-1	TRBJ2-1	CASTLRSSSYNEQFF
TRBV11-2	TRBJ1-1	CASSLRQGASKIGTEAFF
TRBV28	TRBJ1-2	CASSPIGARGYTF
TRBV25-1	TRBJ2-4	CASSLGAGIQYF
TRBV6-6	TRBJ1-5	CASSYGQGGSQPQHF
TRBV19	TRBJ2-3	CASSPGQGVGNTQYF
TRBV5-4	TRBJ2-7	CASSRRAGWEQYF
TRBV4-2	TRBJ2-1	CASSPARTSGRKNEQFF
TRBV6-1	TRBJ2-1	CASSAAHYNEQFF
TRBV30	TRBJ2-2	CAWSAQGTGELFF
TRBV5-1	TRBJ1-3	CASSRDRGTGNTIYF
TRBV19	TRBJ2-7	CASSPGTSGLDEQYF
TRBV5-4	TRBJ2-5	CASSPGLAGVVQETQYF
TRBV5-1	TRBJ1-2	CASSGDRVGYTF
TRBV4-3	TRBJ2-3	CASSQDHRDYTDTQYF
TRBV27	TRBJ1-5	CASSLFGIQQPQHF
TRBV7-6	TRBJ2-3	CASSQSGIVTDTQYF
TRBV6-6	TRBJ1-2	CASSPRTGGNDYGYTF
TRBV5-6	TRBJ2-7	CASSLPRLGTGGYEQYF
TRBV5-1	TRBJ2-7	CASMRGGRTTYEQYF
TRBV6-5	TRBJ1-2	CASSMTGGAIAGYTF
TRBV5-1	TRBJ2-5	CASSPGTKQYF
TRBV11-3	TRBJ1-1	CASEEGALGTEAFF
TRBV2	TRBJ1-2	CASTPDRERVYGYTF
TRBV10-3	TRBJ2-1	CAISELSGYNEQFF